Sequencing of this T cell receptor (beta chain) was carried out in a study of T-cell reconstitution after alpha-beta-depleted transplantation in children. Using unique molecular identifiers, the investigators prepared the TCRbeta library. TCRdb recomputed calls from the PCR reads with MiXCR, one row per CDR3 protein. Of fewer than 500,000 distinct CDR3 sequences listed, over 40% are singletons. At least ten counts were recorded for this clonotype. This CDR3 contains 15 residues. Trimming cost V 6 bases and J 4 bases, with 18 bases left between them. The chain recombines TRBV12-3 or TRBV12-4 with TRBJ1-1; perhaps TRBD1 as D (5 bases). Sequenced material: PBMCs, taken before TCRalphabeta/CD19-depleted stem cell transplant. This sequence originates from a girl aged 2 to 10 with aplastic anemia, due to receive a stem cell transplant. The CDR3 spells CASRLGGGKITEAFF. CDR3 nucleotides: TGTGCCAGCAGATTGGGCGGGGGGAAGATCACTGAAGCTTTCTTT.